This TCR beta chain was observed in a study of identical twins. Template switching added a universal primer binding site, and final cDNA carried unique molecular identifiers. From the 5' RACE reads, TCRdb called clonotypes with MiXCR, one entry per CDR3 protein. The repertoire holds about 1.7 million distinct CDR3 sequences, with about 31% as singletons. CDR1 is KGHDR, CDR2 SFDVKD, per germline. Trimming took 5 bases from V and 3 from J, leaving 9 bases between them. The CDR3 loop spans 14 amino acids. Each donor was a healthy Caucasian. The material sequenced was cord blood. The V gene is TRBV24-1, the J gene TRBJ2-2; TRBD2 might be the D (6 bases). This clonotype was obtained from a newborn girl in good health. The CDR3 DNA reads TGTGCCACCAGTGTCTCGGGGGACACCGGGGAGCTGTTTTTT. This encodes CATSVSGDTGELFF.